The 15 T cell receptor beta chains given below trace back to one sample, sequenced in a study of blood T cell repertoires in COVID-19. Profiled with immunoSEQ multiplex PCR; TCRdb holds only in-frame clones, not every one. This sample has 30,000 to 45,000 clones, with approximately 91% found just once. Source material: peripheral blood. The receptors originated from a man aged 70-80 years with acute or convalescent COVID-19.

The chain combines TRBV6-4 with TRBJ2-2; D possibly corresponds to TRBD1 (5 bases). The CDR3 length is 13 residues. Germline V CDR1 and CDR2: MRHNA, SNTAGT. V was cut by 6 bases and J by 5 bases, with 10 bases left in between. The CDR3: CASSRDLTGELFF. Here the CDR3 DNA reads TGTGCCAGCAGCAGGGATTTAACCGGGGAGCTGTTTTTT.

The rearrangement joins TRBV7-9 to TRBJ2-2, with 11 bases fitting TRBD2. The CDR3 contains 17 residues. V lost 5 bases to trimming and J lost 0 bases; unmatched junction nucleotides: 5. Looked up from germline, CDR1 is SEHNR and CDR2 is FQNEAQ (reference sequence). CDR3 loop: CASSQGLAEANTGELFF. CDR3 bases: TGTGCCAGCAGCCAGGGACTAGCGGAGGCGAACACCGGGGAGCTGTTTTTT.

This clone was picked up one time. The chain employs TRBV27 and TRBJ2-6, with D maybe TRBD2 (5 bases). Between the trimmed V and J ends, which lost 3 bases and 2 bases, there was a span of 8 bases. Germline CDR1 and CDR2: MNHEY and SMNVEV (reference sequence). CDR3 size: 15 residues. The CDR3: CASSFEGPGANVLTF. The CDR3 bases are TGTGCCAGCAGTTTTGAGGGTCCTGGGGCCAACGTCCTGACTTTC.

The chain carries TRBV3-1 (or the pseudogene TRBV3-2) and TRBJ1-2; D may be TRBD1 (5 bases). The CDR3 sequence is 15 residues long. V lost 0 bases and J 5 bases, leaving 13 bases between the germline ends. Germline CDR1 is LGHDT and CDR2 is YNNKEL (reference sequence). The CDR3 bases are TGTGCCAGCAGCCAAGACGGCAGGGTTGTATATGGCTACACCTTC. Translating gives CASSQDGRVVYGYTF.

This chain uses TRBV19 with TRBJ1-4; D may be TRBD1 (6 bases). The CDR3 extends over 16 amino acids. Between the trimmed V and J ends, which lost 9 bases and 0 bases, there was a span of 17 bases. Germline CDR1 is LNHDA and CDR2 is SQIVND (reference sequence). For the CDR3, the DNA is TGTGCCAGCTCCAAAGGGACAACTGCAACTAATGAAAAACTGTTTTTT. It is translated as CASSKGTTATNEKLFF.

The chain is built from TRBV7-2 and TRBJ2-5; 15 bases are a match to TRBD2. The V gene end was trimmed by 1 base and the J gene end by 7 bases; junction bases not matched to a gene: 4. The germline V gene has CDR1 SGHTA and CDR2 FQGNSA. There are 16 residues in the CDR3. The CDR3 DNA is TGTGCCAGCAGCTTAGAGGGACTAGCGGGAGGTGGGACCCAGTACTTC. Translated, it gives CASSLEGLAGGGTQYF.

V is TRBV28 and J is TRBJ1-2; 7 bases line up with TRBD1. V lost 4 bases, J lost 4 bases, and 6 bases stayed unmatched. In germline, CDR1 is MDHEN, CDR2 SYDVKM. The CDR3 contains 14 residues. DNA of the CDR3: TGTGCCAGCAGTTCGCCCGGGACAGTCTATGGCTACACCTTC. Translation: CASSSPGTVYGYTF.

CDR3 coding DNA: TGTGCCAGCAGCGACCTAGGTCGCCAGTTCTTC. This codes for CASSDLGRQFF. The gene calls are TRBV9 and TRBJ2-1; no reliable D call. V was trimmed by 3 bases and J by 13 bases, leaving 11 bases between them. Germline loops: CDR1 SGDLS, CDR2 YYNGEE. The CDR3 sequence is 11 residues long.

This chain joins TRBV7-2 and TRBJ1-1; the match to TRBD1 covers 9 bases. V shed 4 bases, J shed 4 bases, and the junction held 1 base outside the gene matches. Germline assignment: CDR1 SGHTA and CDR2 FQGNSA. The CDR3 consists of 13 residues. CDR3: CASSWTGATEAFF. DNA of the CDR3: TGTGCCAGCAGCTGGACAGGGGCCACTGAAGCTTTCTTT.

The chain recombines TRBV4-2 with TRBJ1-5; D perhaps matches TRBD1 (5 bases). V gave up 0 bases and J gave up 7 bases, with 7 bases separating them. Germline CDR1 is LGHNA and CDR2 is YNFKEQ. The length of the CDR3 is 13 residues. CDR3 sequence reads: CASSQDQGQPQHF. The CDR3 bases are TGTGCCAGCAGCCAAGATCAGGGACAGCCCCAGCATTTT.

The chain recombines TRBV10-2 with TRBJ2-1; 7 bases are a match to TRBD1. The CDR3 sequence is 16 residues long. J lost 1 base, V lost 3 bases, and 6 bases had no gene match. Germline assignment: CDR1 WSHSY and CDR2 SAAADI. CDR3 amino acids: CASSDFRGPSYNEQFF. Here the CDR3 DNA reads TGCGCCAGCAGTGATTTTAGGGGGCCTTCCTACAATGAGCAGTTCTTC.

V gene TRBV7-3 combines with J gene TRBJ1-2; 7 bases are shared with TRBD1. The V segment lost 2 bases and the J segment 7 bases; nucleotides outside the gene matches: 4. Germline V gives CDR1 SGHTA, CDR2 FQGTGA. This CDR3 is built from 13 residues. CDR3 residues: CASSLDRAGGYTF. Here the CDR3 DNA reads TGTGCCAGCAGCTTAGACAGGGCGGGTGGCTACACCTTC.

This clone was seen a few times. This chain joins TRBV10-3 and TRBJ2-2, with 9 bases matching TRBD1. The germline V gene encodes CDR1 ENHRY and CDR2 SYGVKD. The CDR3 sequence is 14 residues long. The V segment lost 4 bases and the J segment 8 bases; nucleotides outside the gene matches: 5. The CDR3 is CAISVQGAPGELFF. The CDR3 DNA reads as TGTGCCATCAGTGTACAGGGGGCGCCGGGGGAGCTGTTTTTT.

J is TRBJ2-7 and V is TRBV4-2; possible D gene TRBD2, 5 bases. The CDR3 consists of 14 residues. Looked up from germline, CDR1 is LGHNA and CDR2 is YNFKEQ. Trimming removed 3 bases from V and 6 bases from J, with 15 bases in between. CDR3: CASSHNGGSGEQYF. CDR3 in DNA: TGTGCCAGCAGCCACAACGGAGGCTCCGGCGAGCAGTACTTC.

This sequence joins TRBV7-3 and TRBJ2-7, with 8 bases identical to TRBD1. The CDR3 has 16 amino acids. Germline V gene sequence: CDR1 SGHTA, CDR2 FQGTGA. V lost 2 bases, J lost 7 bases, and 13 bases stayed unmatched. The CDR3 bases are TGTGCCAGCAGCTTATACGGGACAGGCGAACTTTGGGAGCAGTACTTC. Amino acids: CASSLYGTGELWEQYF.